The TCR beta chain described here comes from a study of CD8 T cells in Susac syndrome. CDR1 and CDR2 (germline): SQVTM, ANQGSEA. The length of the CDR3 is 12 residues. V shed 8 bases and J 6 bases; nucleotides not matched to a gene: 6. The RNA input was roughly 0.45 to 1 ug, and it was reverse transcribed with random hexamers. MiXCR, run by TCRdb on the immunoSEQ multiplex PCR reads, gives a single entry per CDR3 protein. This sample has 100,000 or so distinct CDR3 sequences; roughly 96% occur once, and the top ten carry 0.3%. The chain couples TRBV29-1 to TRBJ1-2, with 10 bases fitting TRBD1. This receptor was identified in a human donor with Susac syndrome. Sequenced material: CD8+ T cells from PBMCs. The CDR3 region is CSTSGTGDGYTF. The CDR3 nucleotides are TGCAGCACGTCCGGGACAGGGGATGGCTACACCTTC. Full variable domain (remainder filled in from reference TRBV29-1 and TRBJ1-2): SAVISQKPSRDICQRGTSLTIQCQVDSQVTMMFWYRQQPGQSLTLIATANQGSEATYESGFVIDKFPISRPNLTFSTLTVSNMSPEDSSIYLCSTSGTGDGYTFGSGTRLTVV.